The 22 T cell receptor beta chains presented below share a single source sample, sequenced in a study of blood T cell repertoires in COVID-19. Sequencing was performed with immunoSEQ multiplex PCR; in TCRdb, only in-frame clones are kept and a portion is missing. This table has some 110,000 clones, around 79% appearing once. The sequencing sample was made of peripheral blood. These receptors all come from a man over 45 with acute or convalescent COVID-19.

The CDR3 spells CASRVQGSPYEQYF. CDR3 nucleotides: TGCGCCAGCAGGGTCCAGGGGTCCCCCTACGAGCAGTACTTC. J is TRBJ2-7 and V is TRBV5-1; TRBD1 is a possible D gene (6 bases). Germline CDR1 reads SGHRS; CDR2 reads YFSETQ. Trimming removed 5 bases at V and 2 bases at J, with 14 bases between. CDR3 size: 14 residues.

The chain recombines TRBV10-3 with TRBJ2-7; 7 bases map to TRBD1. Unmatched junction bases numbered 5, after V lost 6 bases and J lost 0 bases. Germline V gene sequence: CDR1 ENHRY, CDR2 SYGVKD. The CDR3 extends over 14 amino acids. CDR3 region: CAIRTGQNSYEQYF. DNA of the CDR3: TGTGCCATCAGGACGGGACAGAACTCCTACGAGCAGTACTTC.

A few counts support this clone. The chain recombines TRBV19 with TRBJ1-1, with D possibly matching TRBD1 (5 bases). CDR1 and CDR2 from the germline V gene are LNHDA and SQIVND (reference sequence). Trimming pared 8 bases from V and 2 bases from J, leaving 15 bases between. The CDR3 contains 14 residues. The CDR3: CASSGRGVNTEAFF. The DNA for the CDR3 is TGTGCCAGTTCGGGGAGGGGAGTCAACACTGAAGCTTTCTTT.

This chain links TRBV19 with TRBJ1-1, with unresolved D. The CDR3 length is 17 residues. V shed 0 bases and J shed 0 bases, with 14 bases lying between them. Per germline, CDR1 LNHDA and CDR2 SQIVND (reference sequence). The CDR3 sequence is CASSIDSPPVMNTEAFF. The DNA for the CDR3 is TGTGCCAGTAGTATAGATAGCCCTCCAGTTATGAACACTGAAGCTTTCTTT.

The rearrangement joins TRBV6-6 to TRBJ1-5; possible D gene TRBD1, 5 bases. Germline V gives CDR1 MNHNY, CDR2 SVGAGI (reference sequence). The CDR3 runs 15 residues. V dropped 2 bases and J dropped 6 bases, with 14 bases sitting between them. CDR3 nucleotide sequence: TGTGCCAGCAGTTACGGGAGGCAGGGTGGTCAGCCCCAGCATTTT. It yields the protein CASSYGRQGGQPQHF.

This chain uses TRBV2 with TRBJ2-5; 12 nucleotides align to TRBD2. Germline-derived CDR1 and CDR2 are SNHLY and FYNNEI. CDR3 length: 16 amino acids. V was pared by 5 bases and J by 4 bases, with 8 bases of the junction left unmatched. The CDR3 DNA reads as TGTGCCAGCAGTAGATGGACTAGCGGGAATGGAGAGACCCAGTACTTC. This gives the protein CASSRWTSGNGETQYF.

Note on this clone: At the DNA level, this CDR3 is encoded by other sequences in the same sample as well. The J gene is TRBJ1-2, the V gene TRBV7-9, with TRBD1 matching over 11 bases. CDR1 SEHNR and CDR2 FQNEAQ come from the germline V gene (reference sequence). J gave up 4 bases and V 5 bases, and 6 bases lay outside the gene matches. CDR3 length: 15 amino acids. Written as DNA, the CDR3 is TGTGCCAGCAGCCCGGACAGGGGGCTCCTCTATGGCTACACCTTC. This gives the protein CASSPDRGLLYGYTF.

This chain uses TRBV29-1 with TRBJ2-7; 10 bases align to TRBD2. Germline CDR1 and CDR2: SQVTM and ANQGSEA. V was clipped by 4 bases and J by 2 bases; unmatched bases: 8. The CDR3 length is 15 residues. The CDR3 reads CSVAKTSGFTYEQYF. The CDR3 coding sequence is TGCAGCGTTGCAAAGACTAGCGGGTTTACCTACGAGCAGTACTTC.

The chain employs TRBV15 and TRBJ2-6; 7 bases line up with TRBD1. V dropped 3 bases and J dropped 0; count of bases not matched to a gene: 2. This CDR3 has 16 residues. CDR1 is LNHNV and CDR2 is YYDKDF in the germline V gene (reference sequence). The CDR3 DNA is TGTGCCACCAGCAGGGACAGGAACTCTGGGGCCAACGTCCTGACTTTC. Amino acid sequence: CATSRDRNSGANVLTF. Filled out from reference TRBV15 and TRBJ2-6, the complete variable domain reads DAMVIQNPRYQVTQFGKPVTLSCSQTLNHNVMYWYQQKSSQAPKLLFHYYDKDFNNEADTPDNFQSRRPNTSFCFLDIRSPGLGDTAMYLCATSRDRNSGANVLTFGAGSRLTVL.

V and J are TRBV7-6 and TRBJ1-2, with TRBD1 matching over 8 bases. Germline V gene data show CDR1 as SGHVS and CDR2 as FNYEAQ. The V gene end was trimmed by 5 bases and the J gene end by 4 bases; junction bases not matched to a gene: 3. This CDR3 comprises 13 residues. The CDR3 spells CASSLGQGYGYTF. CDR3 nucleotide sequence: TGTGCCAGCAGCCTAGGACAGGGCTATGGCTACACCTTC.

The chain links TRBV30 to TRBJ1-2, with 9 nucleotides matching TRBD1. In germline, CDR1 is GTSNPN, CDR2 SVGIG (reference sequence). The CDR3 totals 13 residues. With 6 bases clipped from V and 4 bases from J, the junction kept 6 bases outside the gene matches. The CDR3 DNA follows: TGTGCCTGTATCGGGACAGGGAGCTATGGCTACACCTTC. It is translated as CACIGTGSYGYTF.

The gene calls are TRBV24-1 and TRBJ1-2, with D maybe TRBD1 (5 bases). Trimming pared 3 bases from V and 5 bases from J, leaving 12 bases between. Germline lookup yields CDR1 KGHDR and CDR2 SFDVKD. The CDR3 sequence is 14 residues long. CDR3 DNA sequence: TGTGCCACCAGTGATGAGACAGAGAATTATGGCTACACCTTC. It specifies CATSDETENYGYTF.

The chain is built from TRBV29-1 and TRBJ1-2; D remains unclear. Trimming pared 7 bases from V and 0 bases from J, leaving 18 bases between. Germline V gene lookup returns CDR1 SQVTM and CDR2 ANQGSEA. This CDR3 comprises 15 residues. The CDR3 reads CSALPQESSNYGYTF. In DNA, the CDR3 is TGCAGCGCCCTCCCACAAGAATCCTCTAACTATGGCTACACCTTC.

The chain combines TRBV11-2 with TRBJ1-1, with D uncertain. Germline CDR1 is SGHAT and CDR2 is FQNNGV. V was trimmed by 1 base and J by 8 bases, leaving 8 bases between them. CDR3 length: 12 amino acids. CDR3 residues: CASSLVRYEAFF. In nucleotides, the CDR3 is TGTGCCAGCAGCTTAGTGCGGTACGAAGCTTTCTTT. Variable domain in full (rest from reference TRBV11-2 and TRBJ1-1): EAGVAQSPRYKIIEKRQSVAFWCNPISGHATLYWYQQILGQGPKLLIQFQNNGVVDDSQLPKDRFSAERLKGVDSTLKIQPAKLEDSAVYLCASSLVRYEAFFGQGTRLTVV.

This rearrangement joins TRBV27 to TRBJ2-7, with D hard to call. Trimming pared 0 bases from V and 3 bases from J, leaving 9 bases between. The CDR3 sequence is 14 residues long. The V gene's germline CDR1 is MNHEY and CDR2 SMNVEV (reference sequence). In DNA form, the CDR3 reads TGTGCCAGCAGTTTATCAGACAAACTCTACGAGCAGTACTTC. Translated, it gives CASSLSDKLYEQYF.

This chain connects TRBV28 to TRBJ1-5; D unresolved. Germline-derived CDR1 and CDR2 are MDHEN and SYDVKM. V lost 6 bases and J 6 bases, leaving 18 bases between the germline ends. This CDR3 has 15 amino acids. CDR3 residues: CASRMTDSYPQPQHF. The DNA for the CDR3 is TGTGCCAGCAGGATGACCGACTCTTACCCTCAGCCCCAGCATTTT.

The rearrangement uses TRBV4-1 and TRBJ2-5, with 14 bases lining up with TRBD2. The CDR3 runs to 16 residues. J was trimmed by 3 bases and V by 4 bases; bases with no gene match: 4. Germline CDR1 reads MGHRA; CDR2 reads YSYEKL. CDR3 DNA sequence: TGCGCCAGCAGCCTGCCGGGACTAGCGGGAGAAGAGACCCAGTACTTC. This gives the protein CASSLPGLAGEETQYF.

The rearrangement uses TRBV7-8 and TRBJ2-1; 14 bases are shared with TRBD2. The CDR3 runs to 17 residues. Germline CDR1 is SGHVS and CDR2 is FQNEAQ. J was trimmed by 5 bases and V by 5 bases; bases with no gene match: 8. The CDR3 here is CASSPQRTSGRHNEQFF. The CDR3 DNA sequence: TGTGCCAGCAGCCCCCAAAGGACTAGCGGGAGGCACAATGAGCAGTTCTTC.

V and J are TRBV11-2 and TRBJ2-1; TRBD2 matches at 8 bases. CDR1 is SGHAT and CDR2 is FQNNGV in the germline V gene. Trimming removed 1 base from V and 8 bases from J; junction bases left unmatched: 7. CDR3 length: 15 residues. CDR3 DNA sequence: TGTGCCAGCAGCTTAGTTCGAGCGGGAGTCCATGAGCAGTTCTTC. Translated: CASSLVRAGVHEQFF. Full variable domain (outside the CDR3, taken from reference TRBV11-2 and TRBJ2-1): EAGVAQSPRYKIIEKRQSVAFWCNPISGHATLYWYQQILGQGPKLLIQFQNNGVVDDSQLPKDRFSAERLKGVDSTLKIQPAKLEDSAVYLCASSLVRAGVHEQFFGPGTRLTVL.

The chain employs TRBV5-1 and TRBJ1-4; D perhaps matches TRBD1 (5 bases). This CDR3 comprises 15 residues. Germline loops: CDR1 SGHRS, CDR2 YFSETQ. V lost 0 bases, J lost 4 bases, and 10 bases lay in between. CDR3 region: CASSLAGQSNEKLFF. The CDR3 region has the DNA TGCGCCAGCAGCTTGGCAGGGCAGAGTAATGAAAAACTGTTTTTT.

V is TRBV9 and J is TRBJ1-5; D not certain. This CDR3 is 17 amino acids long. Germline CDR1 SGDLS, CDR2 YYNGEE. Trimming stripped 0 bases from V and 6 bases from J, with 19 bases between. As DNA, the CDR3 is TGTGCCAGCAGCGTAGGTCTCCGTGAGGGAGTTCGTCAGCCCCAGCATTTT. Residues: CASSVGLREGVRQPQHF.

This clone was counted once. V and J are TRBV28 and TRBJ2-7; 13 bases line up with TRBD2. CDR3 size: 14 residues. The germline CDR1 and CDR2 sequences are MDHEN and SYDVKM. The V segment lost 6 bases and the J segment 6 bases; nucleotides outside the gene matches: 5. CDR3 bases: TGTGCCAGCAGCACGACTAGCGGGAGGTTCGAGCAGTACTTC. As protein: CASSTTSGRFEQYF.